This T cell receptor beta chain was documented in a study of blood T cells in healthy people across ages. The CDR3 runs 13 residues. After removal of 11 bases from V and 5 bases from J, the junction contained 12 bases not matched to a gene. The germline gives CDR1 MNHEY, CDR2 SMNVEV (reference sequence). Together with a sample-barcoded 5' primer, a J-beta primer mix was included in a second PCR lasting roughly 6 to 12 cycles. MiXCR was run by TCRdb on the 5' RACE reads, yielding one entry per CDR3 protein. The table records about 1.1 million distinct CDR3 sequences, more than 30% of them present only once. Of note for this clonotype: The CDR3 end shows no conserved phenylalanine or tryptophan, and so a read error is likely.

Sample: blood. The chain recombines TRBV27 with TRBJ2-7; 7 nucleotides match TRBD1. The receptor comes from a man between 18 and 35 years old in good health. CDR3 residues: CAAGDRVKDEQYL. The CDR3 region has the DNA TGTGCCGCCGGAGACAGGGTGAAGGACGAGCAGTACTTA.